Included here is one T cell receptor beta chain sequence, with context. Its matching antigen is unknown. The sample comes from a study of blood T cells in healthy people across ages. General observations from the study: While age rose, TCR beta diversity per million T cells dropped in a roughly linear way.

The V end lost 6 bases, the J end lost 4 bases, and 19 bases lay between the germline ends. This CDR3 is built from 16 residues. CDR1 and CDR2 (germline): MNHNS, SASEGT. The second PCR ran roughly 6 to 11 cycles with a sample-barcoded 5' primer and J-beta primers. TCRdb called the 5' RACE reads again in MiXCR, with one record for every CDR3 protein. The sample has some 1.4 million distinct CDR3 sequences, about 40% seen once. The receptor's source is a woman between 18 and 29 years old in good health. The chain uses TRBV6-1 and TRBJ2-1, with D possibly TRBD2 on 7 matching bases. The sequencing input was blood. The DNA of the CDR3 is TGTGCCAGCAGGCCAATGGGGGGCGGGAGTTACAATGAGCAGTTCTTC. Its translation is CASRPMGGGSYNEQFF.